These T cell receptor beta chains were read from a single sample in a study of T cells after yellow fever vaccination. Via MiXCR, TCRdb re-called the 5' RACE reads, giving one row per CDR3 protein. The profile shows some 160,000 distinct CDR3 sequences, around 9.3% of them singletons. The specimen was CD8+ T cells sorted from PBMCs, collected 45 days after the yellow fever booster vaccination. The source of these receptors is a man younger than 30 who received the YFV17D yellow fever vaccine. CDR3s include the opening cysteine and the closing phenylalanine or tryptophan. The D gene is left open where the match is weak. The size field is filled for only some rows; it gives once, few, many or a size class.

abundance	d_gene	v_gene	j_gene	CDR3aa	CDR3nt
.	TRBD1	TRBV19	TRBJ1-6	CASSQTGGRNSPLHF	TGTGCCAGTAGCCAAACAGGGGGCCGTAATTCACCCCTCCACTTT
few	.	TRBV5-4	TRBJ1-5	CASSPHPNQPQHF	TGTGCCAGCAGCCCGCATCCCAATCAGCCCCAGCATTTT
few	.	TRBV15	TRBJ1-5	CATSSGYRVKVWAMGNQPQHF	TGTGCCACCAGCAGCGGGTACAGGGTAAAGGTCTGGGCAATGGGCAATCAGCCCCAGCATTTT
few	.	TRBV4-1	TRBJ1-1	CASSQDWGSDTEAFF	TGCGCCAGCAGCCAAGATTGGGGTTCGGACACTGAAGCTTTCTTT
few	.	TRBV5-5	TRBJ2-7	CASSLRLVGYEQYF	TGTGCCAGCAGCTTGAGGCTGGTGGGTTACGAGCAGTACTTC
.	TRBD2	TRBV5-6	TRBJ2-3	CASSLSSGGYTDTQYF	TGTGCCAGCAGCTTGTCTAGCGGGGGATACACAGATACGCAGTATTTT
.	TRBD2	TRBV24-1	TRBJ2-2	CATSETSGGANTGELFF	TGTGCCACCAGTGAAACTAGCGGGGGGGCTAACACCGGGGAGCTGTTTTTT
few	.	TRBV4-3	TRBJ2-5	CASSQGGQGKTQYF	TGCGCCAGCAGCCAAGGGGGGCAGGGGAAGACCCAGTACTTC
.	TRBD2	TRBV6-2/TRBV6-3	TRBJ2-7	CASRSLAGGREQYF	TGTGCCAGCAGGAGTCTAGCGGGGGGACGGGAGCAGTACTTC
.	.	TRBV6-2/TRBV6-3	TRBJ2-5	CASNLGPLQETQYF	TGTGCCAGCAACCTGGGTCCCCTCCAAGAGACCCAGTACTTC
.	.	TRBV29-1	TRBJ2-7	CSVGQTYEQYF	TGCAGCGTAGGGCAGACCTACGAGCAGTACTTC
.	.	TRBV7-9	TRBJ2-5	CASSAWTPYQETQYF	TGTGCCAGCAGCGCCTGGACACCGTACCAAGAGACCCAGTACTTC
.	.	TRBV5-1	TRBJ2-3	CASSLASSTTDTQYF	TGCGCCAGCAGCTTGGCATCCTCCACCACAGATACGCAGTATTTT
many	.	TRBV29-1	TRBJ2-7	CSASPIGGRYEQYF	TGCAGCGCCTCCCCCATCGGAGGGAGATACGAGCAGTACTTC
.	TRBD1	TRBV4-3	TRBJ2-1	CASSQGPGTGRYNEQFF	TGCGCCAGCAGCCAGGGCCCCGGGACAGGTCGATACAATGAGCAGTTCTTC
many	TRBD1	TRBV13	TRBJ2-3	CASSSTYRDREGWSTDTQYF	TGTGCCAGCAGCTCGACTTACCGGGACAGGGAGGGTTGGAGCACAGATACGCAGTATTTT
few	.	TRBV6-1	TRBJ2-7	CASSARSNYEQYF	TGTGCCAGCAGTGCGCGCAGCAATTACGAGCAGTACTTC
many	.	TRBV9	TRBJ1-2	CASSVGGSPNYGYTF	TGTGCCAGCAGCGTTGGTGGGTCCCCCAACTATGGCTACACCTTC
.	.	TRBV19	TRBJ1-5	CASSTPWPQHF	TGTGCCAGTAGTACCCCCTGGCCCCAGCATTTT
many	TRBD1	TRBV6-1	TRBJ2-2	CASSEWDRPTGELFF	TGTGCCAGCAGTGAGTGGGACAGGCCCACCGGGGAGCTGTTTTTT
few	.	TRBV6-5	TRBJ1-4	CASALGTNEKLFF	TGTGCCAGCGCCCTGGGGACTAATGAAAAACTGTTTTTT
few	TRBD1	TRBV6-2/TRBV6-3	TRBJ2-3	CASSYGIYRGSTDTQYF	TGTGCCAGCAGCTACGGTATATACAGGGGGAGCACAGATACGCAGTATTTT
.	TRBD2	TRBV13	TRBJ2-5	CASSPRTSGASRTQYF	TGTGCCAGCAGCCCAAGGACTAGCGGGGCCTCGAGGACCCAGTACTTC
.	TRBD1	TRBV4-1	TRBJ1-1	CASSRQGGTEAFF	TGCGCCAGCAGTCGACAGGGAGGCACTGAAGCTTTCTTT
.	.	TRBV5-5	TRBJ2-1	CASSLAGGAQEQFF	TGTGCCAGCAGCTTGGCCGGAGGAGCTCAGGAGCAGTTCTTC
.	.	TRBV20-1	TRBJ2-1	CSARQVGEQFF	TGCAGTGCTCGTCAAGTAGGTGAGCAGTTCTTC
few	.	TRBV27	TRBJ1-2	CASSLTRQAGAAGYTF	TGTGCCAGCAGTCTGACCCGACAGGCGGGTGCCGCCGGCTACACCTTC
.	.	TRBV3-1	TRBJ2-1	CASSQYTGLTYNEQFF	TGTGCCAGCAGCCAATACACAGGGTTAACCTACAATGAGCAGTTCTTC
few	TRBD1	TRBV7-8	TRBJ2-2	CASSPIQGPTGELFF	TGTGCCAGCAGCCCAATACAGGGGCCGACCGGGGAGCTGTTTTTT
few	.	TRBV6-1	TRBJ2-7	CASNEGLGYEQYF	TGTGCCAGCAACGAGGGATTGGGCTACGAGCAGTACTTC
.	.	TRBV4-3	TRBJ1-1	CASSQDSLRAAEAFF	TGCGCCAGCAGCCAAGATTCCCTTCGGGCGGCTGAAGCTTTCTTT
many	TRBD1	TRBV9	TRBJ2-7	CASSPRGTGSPYEQYF	TGTGCCAGCAGCCCCCGGGGGACAGGAAGTCCCTACGAGCAGTACTTC
few	.	TRBV15	TRBJ2-5	CATSREVRPFTLYQETQYF	TGTGCCACCAGCAGAGAAGTTAGACCGTTCACCTTATACCAAGAGACCCAGTACTTC
medium-sized	TRBD1	TRBV23-1	TRBJ2-2	CASSQSGTGTTGELFF	TGCGCCAGCAGTCAATCGGGGACAGGGACCACCGGGGAGCTGTTTTTT
many	TRBD1	TRBV5-1	TRBJ1-1	CASSWAGTGGRGNTEAFF	TGCGCCAGCAGCTGGGCCGGGACAGGGGGCCGAGGGAACACTGAAGCTTTCTTT
.	TRBD2	TRBV27	TRBJ2-7	CASSPGTSGVEQYF	TGTGCCAGCAGTCCCGGGACTAGCGGGGTTGAGCAGTACTTC
.	TRBD2	TRBV4-2	TRBJ2-5	CASSQECLKRGGRGTETQYF	TGTGCCAGCAGCCAAGAGTGTCTTAAGCGGGGGGGCCGAGGTACTGAGACCCAGTACTTC
few	.	TRBV6-5	TRBJ1-2	CASSFGHDTYGYTF	TGTGCCAGCAGTTTCGGACACGATACCTATGGCTACACCTTC
few	.	TRBV29-1	TRBJ1-1	CSVVVGVKAEAFF	TGCAGCGTGGTCGTAGGGGTCAAGGCTGAAGCTTTCTTT
few	.	TRBV7-9	TRBJ1-2	CASSPSEGRDGYTF	TGTGCCAGCAGCCCTTCGGAGGGGCGGGATGGCTACACCTTC
many	.	TRBV7-9	TRBJ1-1	CASSLLGTDTEAFF	TGTGCCAGCAGCTTACTAGGGACGGACACTGAAGCTTTCTTT
few	TRBD1	TRBV4-1	TRBJ2-7	CASSQETRQGLYEQYF	TGCGCCAGCAGCCAAGAAACAAGACAGGGTCTCTACGAGCAGTACTTC
few	.	TRBV4-1	TRBJ2-7	CASSQERGTYEQYF	TGCGCCAGCAGCCAAGAGAGGGGGACCTACGAGCAGTACTTC
many	TRBD1	TRBV27	TRBJ2-7	CASSLGQDSYEQYF	TGTGCCAGCAGTTTGGGACAGGACTCCTACGAGCAGTACTTC
few	.	TRBV5-5	TRBJ1-1	CASSYGPTGGTEAFF	TGTGCCAGCAGTTATGGCCCGACTGGGGGCACTGAAGCTTTCTTT
few	TRBD2	TRBV12-3/TRBV12-4	TRBJ2-3	CASSVPAGVADTQYF	TGTGCCAGCAGTGTGCCAGCGGGGGTGGCAGATACGCAGTATTTT
.	.	TRBV18	TRBJ2-1	CASSVGVGEQFF	TGTGCCAGCTCAGTCGGGGTTGGTGAGCAGTTCTTC
.	TRBD2	TRBV15	TRBJ2-1	CATSSLAGAYNEQFF	TGTGCCACCAGCAGTCTAGCGGGGGCATACAATGAGCAGTTCTTC
many	TRBD2	TRBV6-5	TRBJ2-2	CASSLAGDQNTGELFF	TGTGCCAGCAGTCTAGCGGGGGATCAGAACACCGGGGAGCTGTTTTTT
few	TRBD1	TRBV5-5	TRBJ2-7	CASSDPGQGYYEQYF	TGTGCCAGCAGCGATCCGGGACAGGGGTACTACGAGCAGTACTTC
.	.	TRBV5-1	TRBJ2-5	CASSLGQAGQETQYF	TGCGCCAGCAGCTTGGGACAGGCCGGCCAAGAGACCCAGTACTTC
few	.	TRBV12-3/TRBV12-4	TRBJ2-3	CASRTVTDTQYF	TGTGCCAGCAGGACAGTGACAGATACGCAGTATTTT
.	.	TRBV12-3/TRBV12-4	TRBJ2-2	CASSSPTAGSNTGELFF	TGTGCCAGCAGTTCCCCCACCGCGGGGTCGAACACCGGGGAGCTGTTTTTT